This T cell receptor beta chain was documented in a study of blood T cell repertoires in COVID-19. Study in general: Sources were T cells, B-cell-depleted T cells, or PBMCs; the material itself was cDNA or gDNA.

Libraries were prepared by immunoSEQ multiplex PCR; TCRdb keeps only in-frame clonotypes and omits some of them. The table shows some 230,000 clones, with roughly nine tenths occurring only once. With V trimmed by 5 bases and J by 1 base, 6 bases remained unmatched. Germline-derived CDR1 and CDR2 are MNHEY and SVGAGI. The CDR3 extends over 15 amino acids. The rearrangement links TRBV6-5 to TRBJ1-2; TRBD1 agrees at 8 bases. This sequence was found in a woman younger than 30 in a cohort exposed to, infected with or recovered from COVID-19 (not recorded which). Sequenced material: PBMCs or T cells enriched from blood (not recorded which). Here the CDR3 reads CASSTTGGFNYGYTF. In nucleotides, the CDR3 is TGTGCCAGCAGTACCACAGGGGGATTTAACTATGGCTACACCTTC.